This entry is about one TCR beta chain. The antigen is undetermined. The sample originates from a study of T cells expressing NK-cell markers. From germline, CDR1 is GTSNPN and CDR2 SVGIG (reference sequence). The CDR3 runs 15 residues. TCR beta cDNA was generated via 5'RACE template switching incorporating UMIs. TCRdb re-called the 5' RACE reads; one entry per CDR3 protein, DNA not given. This listing includes 300,000 or so distinct CDR3 sequences. General observations from the study: For about 6 donors, the dominant NKG2C+ clonotypes made up roughly 1.0-7.0% of their CD8+ T cells.

The sequence derives from a woman aged 18 to 75 in good health. The sample consisted of blood T cells: a sorted CD56 or NKG2C T cell subset, CD4+ or CD8+ T cells, or bulk PBMC T cells (not recorded which). J is TRBJ2-5 and V is TRBV30. The CDR3 here is CAWSQGPKIQETQYF.